A selection of T cell receptor beta chains follows, all from one sample in a study of CD8 T cells in Susac syndrome. Each CDR3 protein is one row after TCRdb ran MiXCR on the immunoSEQ multiplex PCR reads. This sample carries some 120,000 distinct CDR3 sequences, around 94% of them seen once, and the ten largest clones take less than 0.25%. The source material was CD8+ T cells from PBMCs. The receptors derive from a human donor with Susac syndrome. Each CDR3 is given without its conserved first and last residue.

CDR3 protein | V gene | CDR3 length | J gene
AWTGRERRYEQY | TRBV30 | 12 | TRBJ2-7
SAEPDRGDEQY | TRBV20-1 | 11 | TRBJ2-7
ASSPHGASGSRETQY | TRBV9 | 15 | TRBJ2-5
SATSGYQETQY | TRBV20-1 | 11 | TRBJ2-5
ASSSKRYWNTGELF | TRBV28 | 14 | TRBJ2-2
ASSQDSSYEQY | TRBV4-1 | 11 | TRBJ2-7
AWSEGRGHQPQH | TRBV30 | 12 | TRBJ1-5
ASSPTAGGIYEQY | TRBV3-1 | 13 | TRBJ2-7
ASSPGTAYNEQF | TRBV7-9 | 12 | TRBJ2-1
ASSLEAAVHEQY | TRBV5-4 | 12 | TRBJ2-7
ASTLQDTEAF | TRBV5-6 | 10 | TRBJ1-1
ASSPGTRETQY | TRBV28 | 11 | TRBJ2-5
ASSAGLGETQY | TRBV12-3/TRBV12-4 | 11 | TRBJ2-5
ASSEEGQGRTEAF | TRBV2 | 13 | TRBJ1-1
ASSLNNSPLH | TRBV6-5 | 10 | TRBJ1-6
ASSEAPGQYQETQY | TRBV2 | 14 | TRBJ2-5
SARGYASAVRHEQF | TRBV20-1 | 14 | TRBJ2-1
ASSQDGSSSYEQY | TRBV4-1 | 13 | TRBJ2-7
ASSLVVGKETQY | TRBV5-1 | 12 | TRBJ2-5
SAGTGGIYEQY | TRBV29-1 | 11 | TRBJ2-7
ASSFRSPYEQY | TRBV27 | 11 | TRBJ2-7
ASTAQGATNYGYT | TRBV6-4 | 13 | TRBJ1-2
ASSQDGGTSGRAGELF | TRBV4-1 | 16 | TRBJ2-2
ASSLLGGVEETQY | TRBV27 | 13 | TRBJ2-5
ASSPLTGRSSETQY | TRBV6-2/TRBV6-3 | 14 | TRBJ2-5
ASSEYRDVYT | TRBV25-1 | 10 | TRBJ1-2
ASSPAGNGETQY | TRBV7-3 | 12 | TRBJ2-5
ASSHDKQGINTGELF | TRBV4-1 | 15 | TRBJ2-2
ASSPTSGSLSYNEQF | TRBV19 | 15 | TRBJ2-1
ATSDPAGATRGEQF | TRBV24-1 | 14 | TRBJ2-1
ASSQTNPGELF | TRBV4-1 | 11 | TRBJ2-2
ASGPSGTGSNEQF | TRBV7-9 | 13 | TRBJ2-1
SARVRSTDTQY | TRBV20-1 | 11 | TRBJ2-3
ASTYAPRVNGYT | TRBV6-5 | 12 | TRBJ1-2
ASSFSGGGEKLF | TRBV28 | 12 | TRBJ1-4
ASSQGTSGRTSYNEQF | TRBV4-3 | 16 | TRBJ2-1
ASSLRGGENTEAF | TRBV19 | 13 | TRBJ1-1
ASRDRGVNIQY | TRBV11-1 | 11 | TRBJ2-4
ASSPTGENGYT | TRBV27 | 11 | TRBJ1-2
ASSESPGQGEDTQY | TRBV6-4 | 14 | TRBJ2-3
SAFGEYEQY | TRBV20-1 | 9 | TRBJ2-7
ASSLSLKIQETQY | TRBV27 | 13 | TRBJ2-5
SAAGPDRAGELF | TRBV20-1 | 12 | TRBJ2-2
ASSQDSAEQY | TRBV4-3 | 10 | TRBJ2-7
ASSLTGDQPQH | TRBV12-3/TRBV12-4 | 11 | TRBJ1-5
ASSGEGANEKLF | TRBV28 | 12 | TRBJ1-4
ASSPEGGYQPQH | TRBV5-1 | 12 | TRBJ1-5
ASSTGLDLYNEQF | TRBV19 | 13 | TRBJ2-1
ASSPLDRAGFTYEQY | TRBV3-1 | 15 | TRBJ2-7
ASSLGGLLNTEAF | TRBV13 | 13 | TRBJ1-1